Listed here is a single T cell receptor (beta chain). Enrolled during active infection, Seattle patients were then followed longitudinally. Per the study methods: It was from reference gene primer amplification that nucleated cell counts were estimated. The data were produced by immunoSEQ multiplex PCR, yet TCRdb's version contains in-frame clones alone and is incomplete. The V and J calls and clone size were taken over from that table, and D and trimming were inferred from the DNA. This table has about 150,000 clones, 70% to 90% appearing once. These data belong to a study of blood T cell repertoires in COVID-19. CDR1 and CDR2 (germline): SEHNR, FQNEAQ (reference sequence). This CDR3 is 14 amino acids long. The J segment lost 6 bases and the V segment lost 8 bases, leaving 8 bases of the junction unmatched.

Sequenced sample: peripheral blood. This chain connects TRBV7-9 to TRBJ2-1, with 9 bases fitting TRBD2. The sequence was obtained from a woman aged 60-70 years with COVID-19, enrolled during active disease. The chain's CDR3 is CASRAGGDPNEQFF. DNA for the CDR3: TGTGCCAGCCGAGCGGGGGGAGATCCCAATGAGCAGTTCTTC.